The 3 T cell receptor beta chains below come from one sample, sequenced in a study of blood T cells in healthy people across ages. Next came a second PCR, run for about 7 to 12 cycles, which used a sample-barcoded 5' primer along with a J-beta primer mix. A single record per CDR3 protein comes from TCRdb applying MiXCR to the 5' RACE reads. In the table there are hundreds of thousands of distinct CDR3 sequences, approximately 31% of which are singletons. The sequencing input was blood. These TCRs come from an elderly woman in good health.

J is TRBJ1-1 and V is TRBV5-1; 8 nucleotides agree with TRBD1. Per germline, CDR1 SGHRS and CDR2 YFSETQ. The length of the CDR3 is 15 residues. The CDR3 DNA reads TGCGTCAGTAGCCCGACCGGGACAGGGAACACTGAAGCTTTCTTT. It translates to CVSSPTGTGNTEAFF.

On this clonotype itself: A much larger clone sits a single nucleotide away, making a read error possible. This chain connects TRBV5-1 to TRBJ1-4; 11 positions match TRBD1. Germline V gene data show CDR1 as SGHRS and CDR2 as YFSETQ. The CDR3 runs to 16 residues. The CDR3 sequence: CASSPGTGGRMGKRFF. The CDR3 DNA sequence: TGCGCCAGCAGCCCAGGGACAGGGGGACGCATGGGAAAACGGTTTTTT.

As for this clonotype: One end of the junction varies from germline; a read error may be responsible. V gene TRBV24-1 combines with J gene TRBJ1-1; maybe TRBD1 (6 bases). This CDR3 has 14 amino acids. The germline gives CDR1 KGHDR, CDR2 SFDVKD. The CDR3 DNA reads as TGTGCCGCCAGTGCTAGGGGGGAAATCTCTGAAGCTTTCTTT. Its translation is CAASARGEISEAFF.